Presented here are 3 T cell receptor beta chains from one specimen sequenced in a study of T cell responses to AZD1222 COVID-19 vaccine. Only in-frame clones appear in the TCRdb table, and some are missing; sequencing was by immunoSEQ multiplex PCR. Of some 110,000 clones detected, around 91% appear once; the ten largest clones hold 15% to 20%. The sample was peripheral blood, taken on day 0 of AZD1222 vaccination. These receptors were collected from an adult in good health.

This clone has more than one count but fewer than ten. The CDR3: CASLDWRNTEAFF. CDR3 nucleotide sequence: TGTGCCAGCTTAGATTGGAGGAACACTGAAGCTTTCTTT. The V and J genes are TRBV6-5 and TRBJ1-1; no reliable D call. Germline V gene data show CDR1 as MNHEY and CDR2 as SVGAGI. The ends were cut back, 8 bases at V and 1 base at J, with 11 bases in the middle. This CDR3 contains 13 residues.

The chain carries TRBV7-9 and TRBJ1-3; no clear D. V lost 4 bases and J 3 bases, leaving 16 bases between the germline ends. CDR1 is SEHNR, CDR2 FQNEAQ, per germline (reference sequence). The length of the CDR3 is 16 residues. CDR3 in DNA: TGTGCCAGCAGCTCCTTTAAGACGATATTTGGAAACACCATATATTTT. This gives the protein CASSSFKTIFGNTIYF.

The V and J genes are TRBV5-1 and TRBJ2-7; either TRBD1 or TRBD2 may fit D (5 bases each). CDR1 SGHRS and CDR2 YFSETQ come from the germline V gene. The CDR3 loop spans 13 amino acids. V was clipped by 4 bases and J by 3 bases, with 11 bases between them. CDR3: CASSSRDGYEQYF. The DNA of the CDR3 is TGCGCCAGCAGCAGTCGGGACGGCTACGAGCAGTACTTC. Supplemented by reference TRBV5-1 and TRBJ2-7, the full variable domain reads KAGVTQTPRYLIKTRGQQVTLSCSPISGHRSVSWYQQTPGQGLQFLFEYFSETQRNKGNFPGRFSGRQFSNSRSEMNVSTLELGDSALYLCASSSRDGYEQYFGPGTRLTVT.